Below, 29 T cell receptor beta chains from the same sample are listed, as sequenced in a study of cytomegalovirus exposure and HLA in healthy donors. This PCR relied on a set of 60 Vbeta primers and 13 Jbeta primers. Data came from immunoSEQ multiplex PCR; TCRdb stores just in-frame clones and leaves some out. Among around 150,000 clones listed, 82% were seen once. The sample was PBMCs. All receptors come from a man aged 30 to 45 in good health and CMV-seropositive.

In regard to this clone: Other DNA sequences in the sample encode the same CDR3. CDR3 amino acids: CASSATGGGYTF. The CDR3 bases are TGTGCCAGCTCGGCGACAGGGGGCGGCTACACCTTC. The V and J genes are TRBV18 and TRBJ1-2; 10 positions agree with TRBD1. V trimming: 6 bases; J trimming: 8 bases; junction bases outside the gene matches: 3. In germline, CDR1 is KGHSH, CDR2 LQKENI. CDR3 size: 12 residues.

The genes are TRBV5-1 and TRBJ1-5; the D is unclear. Germline V gene sequence: CDR1 SGHRS, CDR2 YFSETQ. The V end was cut by 0 bases, the J end by 7 bases, with 8 bases between. The CDR3 loop spans 13 amino acids. The CDR3 here is CASSLGAGQPQHF. The CDR3 nucleotides are TGCGCCAGCAGCTTGGGCGCGGGCCAGCCCCAGCATTTT.

For the CDR3, the DNA is TGTGCCAGCAGCTTCGATCATCGGACTAGGCTCTACGAGCAGTACTTC. Protein sequence: CASSFDHRTRLYEQYF. The chain carries TRBV11-2 and TRBJ2-7; TRBD2 aligns across 7 bases. Trimming cost V 3 bases and J 3 bases; bases outside gene matches: 11. CDR3 size: 16 residues. Germline-derived CDR1 and CDR2 are SGHAT and FQNNGV.

The chain recombines TRBV6-4 with TRBJ2-3; TRBD1 is a possible D gene (5 bases). CDR3 length: 14 residues. Per germline, CDR1 MRHNA and CDR2 SNTAGT. Trimming took 0 bases from V and 2 from J, leaving 6 bases between them. CDR3 bases: TGTGCCAGCAGTGACTCCAGGGCCACAGATACGCAGTATTTT. It specifies CASSDSRATDTQYF.

The chain combines TRBV7-2 with TRBJ1-2; possibly TRBD1 for D (6 bases). The germline CDR1 and CDR2 sequences are SGHTA and FQGNSA. V was clipped by 5 bases and J by 2 bases, with 9 bases between them. The CDR3 loop spans 13 amino acids. Written as DNA, the CDR3 is TGTGCCAGCAGCCCGGACAGAAACTATGGCTACACCTTC. Translation: CASSPDRNYGYTF.

The J gene is TRBJ1-1, the V gene TRBV19; TRBD1 matches at 8 bases. V shed 3 bases, J shed 0 bases, and the junction held 12 bases outside the gene matches. The CDR3 is 18 residues long. Germline CDR1 reads LNHDA; CDR2 reads SQIVND (reference sequence). The CDR3, as DNA: TGTGCCAGTAGTATGTCGTTAGGGACAGGTAAACTGAACACTGAAGCTTTCTTT. This codes for CASSMSLGTGKLNTEAFF.

This clone occurred once. V and J are TRBV18 and TRBJ2-3; 7 nucleotides align to TRBD2. This CDR3 spans 15 amino acids. V was pared by 4 bases and J by 0 bases, with 4 bases of the junction left unmatched. Germline-derived CDR1 and CDR2 are KGHSH and LQKENI. CDR3 sequence: CASSLNSGSTDTQYF. The CDR3 nucleotides read TGTGCCAGCTCACTTAATAGCGGGAGCACAGATACGCAGTATTTT.

The chain joins TRBV9 to TRBJ1-1; 12 nucleotides match TRBD1. V was pared by 4 bases and J by 4 bases, with 14 bases of the junction left unmatched. This CDR3 spans 18 amino acids. The germline V gene has CDR1 SGDLS and CDR2 YYNGEE. CDR3 loop: CASSSSLTGTGGPTEAFF. The CDR3 DNA sequence: TGTGCCAGCAGCTCCTCCCTGACCGGGACAGGGGGCCCCACTGAAGCTTTCTTT. The variable domain in full, completed from reference TRBV9 and TRBJ1-1, reads DSGVTQTPKHLITATGQRVTLRCSPRSGDLSVYWYQQSLDQGLQFLIQYYNGEERAKGNILERFSAQQFPDLHSELNLSSLELGDSALYFCASSSSLTGTGGPTEAFFGQGTRLTVV.

This clone came up once. Other DNA sequences in the same sample also yield this CDR3. V gene TRBV5-1 combines with J gene TRBJ1-1; no reliable D call. Trimming removed 0 bases at V and 1 base at J, with 7 bases between. The germline V gene encodes CDR1 SGHRS and CDR2 YFSETQ. This CDR3 region has 14 residues. The DNA for the CDR3 is TGCGCCAGCAGCTTGGCCTCAGGGAACACTGAAGCTTTCTTT. As protein: CASSLASGNTEAFF.

V usage is TRBV28 and J usage is TRBJ2-2, with D unresolved. In germline, CDR1 is MDHEN, CDR2 SYDVKM. The CDR3 has 12 residues. With 3 bases removed from V and 5 bases from J, the gap between germline ends came to 4 bases. CDR3 DNA: TGTGCCAGCAGTTTTCAGACCGGGGAGCTGTTTTTT. It yields the protein CASSFQTGELFF.

The rearrangement links TRBV18 to TRBJ2-5; D is perhaps TRBD2 (6 bases). V was shortened by 1 base and J by 4 bases, with 13 bases between the two germline ends. The germline V gene has CDR1 KGHSH and CDR2 LQKENI. The CDR3 length is 15 residues. DNA for the CDR3: TGTGCCAGCTCACCACGAGGCGGGATGGGAGAGACCCAGTACTTC. Translated, it gives CASSPRGGMGETQYF.

The chain combines TRBV5-1 with TRBJ2-3, with D possibly TRBD2 on 6 matching bases. V was clipped by 2 bases and J by 5 bases, with 15 bases between them. Germline CDR1 reads SGHRS; CDR2 reads YFSETQ. The CDR3 totals 15 residues. CDR3 in amino acids: CASSFQETGRDTQYF. For the CDR3, the DNA is TGCGCCAGCAGCTTCCAGGAGACCGGGAGAGATACGCAGTATTTT.

The chain couples TRBV27 to TRBJ2-7; 7 bases line up with TRBD2. Germline CDR1 MNHEY, CDR2 SMNVEV (reference sequence). V gave up 5 bases and J gave up 3 bases; unmatched junction bases: 19. This CDR3 is built from 18 residues. The DNA of the CDR3 is TGTGCCAGCAGTCCTCGGGGGAGGACTAGTCGGACCCTCTACGAGCAGTACTTC. Amino acids: CASSPRGRTSRTLYEQYF.

The rearrangement links TRBV29-1 to TRBJ1-2; the D gene is possibly TRBD1 (5 bases). V lost 7 bases, J lost 5 bases, and 17 bases lay in between. The CDR3 has 13 amino acids. Germline V gives CDR1 SQVTM, CDR2 ANQGSEA. The CDR3 sequence is CSGGLQDAYGYTF. The CDR3, as DNA: TGCAGCGGGGGACTACAGGATGCATATGGCTACACCTTC.

The rearrangement links TRBV5-8 to TRBJ2-7; 12 positions agree with TRBD2. CDR3 length: 17 residues. J was trimmed by 5 bases and V by 0 bases; bases with no gene match: 9. The germline V gene has CDR1 SGHTS and CDR2 YDEGEE. DNA for the CDR3: TGTGCCAGCAGCTTGGTTATACTAGCGGGAGGCGCGGACGAGCAGTACTTC. This codes for CASSLVILAGGADEQYF.

The rearrangement joins TRBV5-1 to TRBJ2-3, with 7 bases aligning to TRBD1. The ends lost 4 bases at V and 3 bases at J; junction bases unmatched: 5. The CDR3 sequence is 14 residues long. Per germline, CDR1 SGHRS and CDR2 YFSETQ. The CDR3 region is CASSKGARTDTQYF. CDR3 DNA sequence: TGCGCCAGCAGCAAGGGGGCGCGTACAGATACGCAGTATTTT.

The J gene is TRBJ1-1, the V gene TRBV19; D is possibly TRBD1 (6 bases). The CDR3 runs to 12 residues. Looked up from germline, CDR1 is LNHDA and CDR2 is SQIVND (reference sequence). V lost 4 bases, J lost 8 bases, and 11 bases lay in between. The CDR3: CASSRGQGEAFF. Written as DNA, the CDR3 is TGTGCCAGTAGTAGAGGGCAGGGGGAAGCTTTCTTT.

In this sample, this clone turned up once. The CDR3 protein is CASSVYQGRDNEQFF. DNA for the CDR3: TGTGCCAGCAGCGTATACCAGGGCCGGGACAATGAGCAGTTCTTC. The V and J genes are TRBV9 and TRBJ2-1; tentatively, D is TRBD1 (5 bases). V was shortened by 1 base and J by 5 bases, with 13 bases between the two germline ends. CDR3 length equals 15 residues. Germline CDR1 and CDR2: SGDLS and YYNGEE.

Worth noting for this clone: Other DNA sequences in the sample encode the same CDR3. This sequence joins TRBV2 and TRBJ2-2; 10 bases line up with TRBD1. Trimming at V came to 6 bases and at J to 5 bases, leaving 3 bases not matched to a gene. The CDR3 contains 14 residues. Germline-derived CDR1 and CDR2 are SNHLY and FYNNEI. The chain's CDR3 is CASSGQGGTGELFF. CDR3 nucleotide sequence: TGTGCCAGCAGCGGACAGGGGGGGACCGGGGAGCTGTTTTTT.

A word on this clone: This CDR3 is also generated by other DNA sequences in the sample. This chain connects TRBV18 to TRBJ1-2; 9 bases are shared with TRBD1. There are 13 residues in the CDR3. CDR1 and CDR2 from the germline V gene are KGHSH and LQKENI. V trimming: 3 bases; J trimming: 6 bases; junction bases outside the gene matches: 2. CDR3 sequence (DNA): TGTGCCAGCTCACCGGGACAGGGAGATGGCTACACCTTC. This codes for CASSPGQGDGYTF.

The gene calls are TRBV7-9 and TRBJ1-2; D possibly corresponds to TRBD1 (6 bases). Trimming stripped 3 bases from V and 7 bases from J, with 12 bases between. Germline values: CDR1 SEHNR, CDR2 FQNEAQ (reference sequence). This CDR3 has 13 amino acids. In DNA form, the CDR3 reads TGTGCCAGCAGCTTTACAGGGAAGGGTGGCTACACCTTC. Its protein is CASSFTGKGGYTF.

The chain recombines TRBV9 with TRBJ2-1, with TRBD2 matching 8 bases. The CDR3 contains 19 residues. Looked up from germline, CDR1 is SGDLS and CDR2 is YYNGEE. J gave up 0 bases and V 3 bases, and 14 bases lay outside the gene matches. CDR3 sequence: CASSASFERGMGSYNEQFF. The DNA of the CDR3 is TGTGCCAGCAGCGCCTCATTCGAGCGGGGGATGGGCTCCTACAATGAGCAGTTCTTC.

The rearrangement links TRBV30 to TRBJ2-2; D call uncertain. This CDR3 region has 12 residues. Germline V gives CDR1 GTSNPN, CDR2 SVGIG (reference sequence). The germline V and J ends were trimmed by 0 bases and 4 bases, with 3 bases remaining between them. CDR3 sequence reads: CAWSVATGELFF. CDR3 DNA: TGTGCCTGGAGTGTGGCCACCGGGGAGCTGTTTTTT.

The rearrangement links TRBV30 to TRBJ1-2; D unresolved. The CDR3 has 12 amino acids. V lost 3 bases to trimming and J lost 8 bases, with 13 bases between them. Germline loops: CDR1 GTSNPN, CDR2 SVGIG (reference sequence). The CDR3 DNA reads TGTGCCTGGAGGGTCAAAGCGGGGGGCTACACCTTC. Residues: CAWRVKAGGYTF.

This clone was observed a handful of times. This sequence joins TRBV7-2 and TRBJ1-6; D is undetermined. Germline V CDR1 and CDR2: SGHTA, FQGNSA. This CDR3 has 12 amino acids. V was pared by 1 base and J by 8 bases, with 3 bases between. The CDR3 nucleotides read TGTGCCAGCAGCTTAGTCGATTCACCCCTCCACTTT. Amino acids: CASSLVDSPLHF.

This chain links TRBV7-2 with TRBJ2-5; no clear D gene. Germline-derived CDR1 and CDR2 are SGHTA and FQGNSA. The CDR3 contains 13 residues. Trimming removed 1 base from V and 4 bases from J, with 7 bases in between. CDR3: CASSLERGETQYF. Written as DNA, the CDR3 is TGTGCCAGCAGCTTAGAACGAGGAGAGACCCAGTACTTC. The full variable domain, rest sourced from reference TRBV7-2 and TRBJ2-5, is GAGVSQSPSNKVTEKGKDVELRCDPISGHTALYWYRQSLGQGLEFLIYFQGNSAPDKSGLPSDRFSAERTGGSVSTLTIQRTQQEDSAVYLCASSLERGETQYFGPGTRLLVL.

This chain connects TRBV5-5 to TRBJ2-2; maybe TRBD1 (6 bases). V was clipped by 3 bases and J by 0 bases, with 12 bases between them. Germline lookup yields CDR1 SGHKS and CDR2 YYEKEE (reference sequence). CDR3 length equals 16 residues. The CDR3 DNA follows: TGTGCCAGCAGCTCCCGGACAGATCCGAACACCGGGGAGCTGTTTTTT. It yields the protein CASSSRTDPNTGELFF.

This chain connects TRBV7-9 to TRBJ2-1; 7 bases match TRBD1. Unmatched junction bases numbered 7, after V lost 5 bases and J lost 0 bases. This CDR3 is built from 16 residues. Germline loops: CDR1 SEHNR, CDR2 FQNEAQ (reference sequence). The CDR3 is CASSLLQGRSYNEQFF. The CDR3 DNA is TGTGCCAGCAGCCTATTACAGGGGCGCTCCTACAATGAGCAGTTCTTC. Combining the CDR3 with reference TRBV7-9 and TRBJ2-1 gives the whole variable domain DTGVSQNPRHKITKRGQNVTFRCDPISEHNRLYWYRQTLGQGPEFLTYFQNEAQLEKSRLLSDRFSAERPKGSFSTLEIQRTEQGDSAMYLCASSLLQGRSYNEQFFGPGTRLTVL.

The chain recombines TRBV9 with TRBJ2-3; D unclear. The V end was cut by 0 bases, the J end by 3 bases, with 5 bases between. The CDR3 loop spans 13 amino acids. The V gene's germline CDR1 is SGDLS and CDR2 YYNGEE. The CDR3 region has the DNA TGTGCCAGCAGCGTAGTCTCTACAGATACGCAGTATTTT. It translates to CASSVVSTDTQYF.